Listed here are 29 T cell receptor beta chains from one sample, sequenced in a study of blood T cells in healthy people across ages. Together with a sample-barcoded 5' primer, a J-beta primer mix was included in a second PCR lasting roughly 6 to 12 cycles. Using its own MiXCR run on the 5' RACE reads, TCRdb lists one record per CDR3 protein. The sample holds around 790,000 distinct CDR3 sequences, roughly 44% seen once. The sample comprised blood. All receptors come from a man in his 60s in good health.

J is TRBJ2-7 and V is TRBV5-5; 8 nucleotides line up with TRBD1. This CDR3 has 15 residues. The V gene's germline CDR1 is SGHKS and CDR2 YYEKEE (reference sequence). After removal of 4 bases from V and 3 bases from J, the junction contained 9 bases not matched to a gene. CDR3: CASSILRDRSYEQYF. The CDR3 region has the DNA TGTGCCAGCAGCATACTAAGGGACAGGAGCTACGAGCAGTACTTC. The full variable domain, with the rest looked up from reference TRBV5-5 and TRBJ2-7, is DAGVTQSPTHLIKTRGQQVTLRCSPISGHKSVSWYQQVLGQGPQFIFQYYEKEERGRGNFPDRFSARQFPNYSSELNVNALLLGDSALYLCASSILRDRSYEQYFGPGTRLTVT.

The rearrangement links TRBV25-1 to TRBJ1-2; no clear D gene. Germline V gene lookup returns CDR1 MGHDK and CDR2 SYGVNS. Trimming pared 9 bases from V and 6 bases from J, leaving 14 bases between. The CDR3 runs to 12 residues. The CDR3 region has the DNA TGTGCCAGTGGGGAATCTTGGGATGGCTACACCTTC. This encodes CASGESWDGYTF.

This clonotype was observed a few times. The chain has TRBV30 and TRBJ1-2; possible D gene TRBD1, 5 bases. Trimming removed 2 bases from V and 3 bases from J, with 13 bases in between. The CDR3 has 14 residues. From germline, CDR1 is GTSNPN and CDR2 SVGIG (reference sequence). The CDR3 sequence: CAWSRTRVDYGYTF. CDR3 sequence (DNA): TGTGCCTGGAGTCGAACCAGGGTCGACTATGGCTACACCTTC.

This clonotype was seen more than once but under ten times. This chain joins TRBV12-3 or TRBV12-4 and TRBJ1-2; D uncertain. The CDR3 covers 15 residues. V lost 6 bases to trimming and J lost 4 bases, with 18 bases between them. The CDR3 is CASSSARGSFYGYTF. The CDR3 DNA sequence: TGTGCCAGCAGCTCAGCGAGAGGAAGCTTCTATGGCTACACCTTC.

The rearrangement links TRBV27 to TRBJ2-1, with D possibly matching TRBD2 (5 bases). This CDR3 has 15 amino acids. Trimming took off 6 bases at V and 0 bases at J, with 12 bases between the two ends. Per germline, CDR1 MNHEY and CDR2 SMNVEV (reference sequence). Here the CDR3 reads CASRITRGSYNEQFF. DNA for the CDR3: TGTGCCAGCAGAATAACCCGGGGCTCCTACAATGAGCAGTTCTTC.

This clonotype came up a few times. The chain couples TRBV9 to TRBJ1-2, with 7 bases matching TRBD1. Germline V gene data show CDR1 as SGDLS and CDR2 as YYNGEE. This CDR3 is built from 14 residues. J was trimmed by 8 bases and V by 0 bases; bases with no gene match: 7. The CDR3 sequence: CASSVGQGSAGYTF. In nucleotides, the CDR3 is TGTGCCAGCAGCGTAGGACAGGGTTCGGCCGGCTACACCTTC.

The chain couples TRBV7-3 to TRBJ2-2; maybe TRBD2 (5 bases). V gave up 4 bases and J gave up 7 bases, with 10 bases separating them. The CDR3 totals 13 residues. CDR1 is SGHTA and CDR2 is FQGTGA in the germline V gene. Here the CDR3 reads CASSSRGNGELFF. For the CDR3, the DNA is TGTGCCAGCAGCTCCCGAGGGAACGGGGAGCTGTTTTTT. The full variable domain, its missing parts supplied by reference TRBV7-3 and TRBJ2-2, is GAGVSQTPSNKVTEKGKYVELRCDPISGHTALYWYRQSLGQGPEFLIYFQGTGAADDSGLPNDRFFAVRPEGSVSTLKIQRTERGDSAVYLCASSSRGNGELFFGEGSRLTVL.

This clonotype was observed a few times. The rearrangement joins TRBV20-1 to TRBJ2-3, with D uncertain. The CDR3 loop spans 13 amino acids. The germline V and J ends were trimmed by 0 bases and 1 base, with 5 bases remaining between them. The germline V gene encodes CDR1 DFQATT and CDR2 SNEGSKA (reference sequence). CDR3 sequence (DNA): TGCAGTGCTAGAGATTCCCGCACAGATACGCAGTATTTT. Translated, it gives CSARDSRTDTQYF.

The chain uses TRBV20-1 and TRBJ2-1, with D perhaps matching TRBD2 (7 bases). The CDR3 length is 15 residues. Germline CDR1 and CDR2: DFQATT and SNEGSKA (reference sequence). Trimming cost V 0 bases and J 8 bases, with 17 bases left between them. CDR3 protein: CSAREGGGRHDEQFF. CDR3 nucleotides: TGCAGTGCTAGAGAAGGGGGGGGGCGCCACGATGAGCAGTTCTTC.

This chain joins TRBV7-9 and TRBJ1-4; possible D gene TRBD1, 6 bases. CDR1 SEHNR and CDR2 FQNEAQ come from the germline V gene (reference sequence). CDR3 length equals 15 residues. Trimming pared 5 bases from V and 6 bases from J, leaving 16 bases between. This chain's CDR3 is CASSRSGGKDEKLFF. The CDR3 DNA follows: TGTGCCAGCAGCCGGAGTGGGGGCAAGGATGAAAAACTGTTTTTT.

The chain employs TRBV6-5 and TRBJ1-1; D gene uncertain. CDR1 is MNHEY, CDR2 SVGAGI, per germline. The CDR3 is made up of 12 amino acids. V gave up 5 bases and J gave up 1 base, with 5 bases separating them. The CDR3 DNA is TGTGCCAGCAGTACCTCGAACACTGAAGCTTTCTTT. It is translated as CASSTSNTEAFF.

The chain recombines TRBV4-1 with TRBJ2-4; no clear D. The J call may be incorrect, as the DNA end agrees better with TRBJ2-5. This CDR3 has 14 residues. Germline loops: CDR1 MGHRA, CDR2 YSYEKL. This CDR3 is CASSQVEGIQTQYF. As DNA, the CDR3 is TGCGCCAGCAGCCAAGTTGAAGGGATTCAGACCCAGTACTTC.

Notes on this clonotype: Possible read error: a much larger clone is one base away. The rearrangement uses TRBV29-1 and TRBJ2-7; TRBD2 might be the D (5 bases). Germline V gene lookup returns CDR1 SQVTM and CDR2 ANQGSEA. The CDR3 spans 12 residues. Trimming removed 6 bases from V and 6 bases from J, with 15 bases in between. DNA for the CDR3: TGCAGCGTAAAGGACGGGGTTAGCGAGCAGTACTTC. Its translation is CSVKDGVSEQYF.

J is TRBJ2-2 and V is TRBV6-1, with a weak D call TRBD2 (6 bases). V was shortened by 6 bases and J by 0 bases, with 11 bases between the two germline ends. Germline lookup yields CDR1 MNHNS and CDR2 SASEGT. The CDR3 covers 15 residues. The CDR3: CASRGGLANTGELFF. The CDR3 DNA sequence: TGTGCCAGCAGGGGGGGACTGGCGAACACCGGGGAGCTGTTTTTT.

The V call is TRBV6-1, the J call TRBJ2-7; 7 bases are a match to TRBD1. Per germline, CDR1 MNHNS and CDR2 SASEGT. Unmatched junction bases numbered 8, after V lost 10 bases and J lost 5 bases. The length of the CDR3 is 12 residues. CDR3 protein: CATQNTGDEQYF. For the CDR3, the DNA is TGTGCCACCCAAAATACAGGGGACGAGCAGTACTTC.

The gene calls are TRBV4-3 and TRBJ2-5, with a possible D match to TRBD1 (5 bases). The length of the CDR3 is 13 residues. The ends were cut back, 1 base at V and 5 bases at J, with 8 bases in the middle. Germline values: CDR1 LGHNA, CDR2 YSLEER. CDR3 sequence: CASSQVTGETQYF. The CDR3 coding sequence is TGCGCCAGCAGCCAAGTCACAGGCGAGACCCAGTACTTC.

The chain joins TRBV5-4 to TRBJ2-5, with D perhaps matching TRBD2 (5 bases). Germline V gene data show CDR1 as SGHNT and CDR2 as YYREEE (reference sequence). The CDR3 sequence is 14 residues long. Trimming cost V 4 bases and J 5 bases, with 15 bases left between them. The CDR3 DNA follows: TGTGCCAGCAGCCGAGGGTCTTCAAGGGAGACCCAGTACTTC. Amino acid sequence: CASSRGSSRETQYF.

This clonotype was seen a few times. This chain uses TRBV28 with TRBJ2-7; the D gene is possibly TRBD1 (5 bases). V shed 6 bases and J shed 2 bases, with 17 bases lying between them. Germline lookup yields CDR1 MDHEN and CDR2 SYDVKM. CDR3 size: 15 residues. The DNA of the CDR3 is TGTGCCAGCAGCCCAGACAGCGTAAAAACCTACGAGCAGTACTTC. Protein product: CASSPDSVKTYEQYF.

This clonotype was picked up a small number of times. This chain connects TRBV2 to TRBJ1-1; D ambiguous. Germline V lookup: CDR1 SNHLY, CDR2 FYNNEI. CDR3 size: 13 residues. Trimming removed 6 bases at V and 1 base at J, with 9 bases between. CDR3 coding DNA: TGTGCCAGCAGCCAGCTTGAGAACACTGAAGCTTTCTTT. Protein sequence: CASSQLENTEAFF. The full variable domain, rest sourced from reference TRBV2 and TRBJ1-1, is EPEVTQTPSHQVTQMGQEVILRCVPISNHLYFYWYRQILGQKVEFLVSFYNNEISEKSEIFDDQFSVERPDGSNFTLKIRSTKLEDSAMYFCASSQLENTEAFFGQGTRLTVV.

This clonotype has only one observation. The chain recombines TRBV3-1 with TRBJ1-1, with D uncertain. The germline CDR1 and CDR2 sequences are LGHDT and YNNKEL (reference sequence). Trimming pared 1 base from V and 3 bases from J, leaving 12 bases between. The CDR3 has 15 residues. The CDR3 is CASSQAGVGYTEAFF. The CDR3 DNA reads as TGTGCCAGCAGCCAAGCCGGGGTTGGGTACACTGAAGCTTTCTTT.

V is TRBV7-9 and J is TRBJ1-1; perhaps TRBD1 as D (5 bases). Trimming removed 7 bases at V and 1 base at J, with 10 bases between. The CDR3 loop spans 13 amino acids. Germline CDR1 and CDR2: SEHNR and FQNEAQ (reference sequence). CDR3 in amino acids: CASKTAQNTEAFF. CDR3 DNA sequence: TGTGCCAGCAAGACAGCCCAGAACACTGAAGCTTTCTTT.

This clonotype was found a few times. The CDR3 region is CASMGGRDTEAFF. The CDR3 nucleotides read TGTGCCAGCATGGGGGGCCGGGACACTGAAGCTTTCTTT. This chain links TRBV6-2 or TRBV6-3 with TRBJ1-1, with D tentatively TRBD1 (6 bases). Germline lookup yields CDR1 MNHEY and CDR2 SVGEGT. This CDR3 is 13 amino acids long. The V gene lost 7 bases and the J gene lost 3 bases, with 12 bases spanning the gap.

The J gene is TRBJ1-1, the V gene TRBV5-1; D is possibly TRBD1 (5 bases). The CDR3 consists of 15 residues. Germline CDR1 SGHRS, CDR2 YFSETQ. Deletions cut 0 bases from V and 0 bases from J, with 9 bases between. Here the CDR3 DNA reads TGCGCCAGCAGCTTGGTAGGCAGGGTGAACACTGAAGCTTTCTTT. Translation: CASSLVGRVNTEAFF.

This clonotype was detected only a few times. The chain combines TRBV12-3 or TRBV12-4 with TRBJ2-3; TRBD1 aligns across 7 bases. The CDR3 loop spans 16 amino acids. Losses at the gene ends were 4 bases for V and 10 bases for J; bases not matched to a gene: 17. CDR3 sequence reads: CASSSQTGTRPVAQYF. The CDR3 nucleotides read TGTGCCAGCAGTTCCCAGACAGGGACCCGCCCGGTGGCGCAGTATTTT.

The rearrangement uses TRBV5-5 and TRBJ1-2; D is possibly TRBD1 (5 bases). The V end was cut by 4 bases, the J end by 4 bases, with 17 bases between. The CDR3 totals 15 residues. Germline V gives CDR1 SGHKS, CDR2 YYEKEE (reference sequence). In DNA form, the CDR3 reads TGTGCCAGCAGCGGATTACTTCAGGGCGGCTATGGCTACACCTTC. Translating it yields CASSGLLQGGYGYTF.

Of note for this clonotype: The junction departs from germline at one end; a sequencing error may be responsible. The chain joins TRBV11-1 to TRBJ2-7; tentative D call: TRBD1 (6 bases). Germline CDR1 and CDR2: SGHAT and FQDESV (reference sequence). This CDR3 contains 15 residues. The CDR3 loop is CASSLETGRTYGQYF. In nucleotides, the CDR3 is TGTGCCAGCAGCTTAGAGACAGGACGAACCTACGGGCAGTACTTC.

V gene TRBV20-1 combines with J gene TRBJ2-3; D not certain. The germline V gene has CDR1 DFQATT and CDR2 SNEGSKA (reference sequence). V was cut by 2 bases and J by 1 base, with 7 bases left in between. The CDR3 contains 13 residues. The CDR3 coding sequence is TGCAGTGCTAGAATCTCAGGCACAGATACGCAGTATTTT. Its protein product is CSARISGTDTQYF.

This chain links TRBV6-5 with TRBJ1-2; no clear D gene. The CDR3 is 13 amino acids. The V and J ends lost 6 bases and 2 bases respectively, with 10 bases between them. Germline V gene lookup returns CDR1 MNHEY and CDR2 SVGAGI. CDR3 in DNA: TGTGCCAGCAGACCGGCCGGAAACTATGGCTACACCTTC. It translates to CASRPAGNYGYTF.

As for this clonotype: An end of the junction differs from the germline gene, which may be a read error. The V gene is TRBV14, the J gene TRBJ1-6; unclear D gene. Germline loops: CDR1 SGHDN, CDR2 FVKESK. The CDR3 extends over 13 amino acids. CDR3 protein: CACSFSDGSPLHF. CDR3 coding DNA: TGTGCCTGCAGCTTCTCGGATGGATCACCCCTCCACTTT. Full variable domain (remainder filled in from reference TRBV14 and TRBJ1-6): EAGVTQFPSHSVIEKGQTVTLRCDPISGHDNLYWYRRVMGKEIKFLLHFVKESKQDESGMPNNRFLAERTGGTYSTLKVQPAELEDSGVYFCACSFSDGSPLHFGNGTRLTVT.